One and the same sample provided the 15 T cell receptor beta chains below, sequenced in a study of cytomegalovirus exposure and HLA in healthy donors. Primers: 60 Vbeta forward and 13 Jbeta reverse. The repertoire was sequenced with immunoSEQ multiplex PCR; TCRdb's copy has only in-frame clones and lacks some. The repertoire holds around 140,000 clones, with about 78% as singletons. Sequencing was performed on PBMCs. The receptors were sampled from a man aged 45-65 years in good health and CMV-seropositive.

The V and J genes are TRBV7-9 and TRBJ2-4; D remains ambiguous. Per germline, CDR1 SEHNR and CDR2 FQNEAQ (reference sequence). Trimming pared 7 bases from V and 1 base from J, leaving 11 bases between. This CDR3 spans 14 amino acids. CDR3 sequence reads: CASNPPMAKNIQYF. The CDR3 nucleotides are TGTGCCAGCAACCCACCTATGGCCAAAAACATTCAGTACTTC.

The chain combines TRBV19 with TRBJ1-4; 9 nucleotides align to TRBD1. The CDR3 is made up of 16 amino acids. Unmatched junction bases numbered 12, after V lost 5 bases and J lost 8 bases. The V gene's germline CDR1 is LNHDA and CDR2 SQIVND (reference sequence). CDR3 in DNA: TGTGCCAGTAGTTCAGGGTCCCGAACAGGGGGCGAAAAACTGTTTTTT. This gives the protein CASSSGSRTGGEKLFF.

V usage is TRBV5-6 and J usage is TRBJ1-5; TRBD1 matches at 7 bases. The germline CDR1 and CDR2 sequences are SGHDT and YYEEEE. V lost 5 bases and J lost 7; bases outside the gene matches: 6. The CDR3 runs 13 residues. CDR3 DNA: TGTGCCAGCAGTACTGGGACAGCGCAGCCCCAGCATTTT. Translating it yields CASSTGTAQPQHF.

This chain uses TRBV5-6 with TRBJ2-1; 8 bases line up with TRBD1. Trimming took 5 bases from V and 3 from J; bases not matched to a gene: 7. The CDR3 spans 15 residues. Germline values: CDR1 SGHDT, CDR2 YYEEEE. The CDR3: CASSRQGIGYNEQFF. CDR3 nucleotide sequence: TGTGCCAGCAGTCGACAGGGGATCGGCTACAATGAGCAGTTCTTC.

This chain connects TRBV11-2 to TRBJ1-6; 8 bases match TRBD1. V was clipped by 4 bases and J by 7 bases; unmatched bases: 6. Per germline, CDR1 SGHAT and CDR2 FQNNGV. The CDR3 runs to 15 residues. CDR3 residues: CASSSWTGRNSPLHF. In DNA form, the CDR3 reads TGTGCCAGCAGCTCCTGGACAGGGCGGAATTCACCCCTCCACTTT.

V usage is TRBV2 and J usage is TRBJ1-1; 8 bases match TRBD1. The CDR3 loop spans 13 amino acids. CDR1 is SNHLY and CDR2 is FYNNEI in the germline V gene. The ends lost 4 bases at V and 11 bases at J; junction bases unmatched: 9. The CDR3 sequence is CASSAETGVMAFF. The CDR3, as DNA: TGTGCCAGCAGTGCAGAGACAGGGGTGATGGCTTTCTTT.

The chain couples TRBV5-1 to TRBJ1-2, with D possibly being TRBD1 (5 bases). The CDR3 is made up of 14 amino acids. The ends were cut back, 0 bases at V and 7 bases at J, with 13 bases in the middle. CDR1 is SGHRS and CDR2 is YFSETQ in the germline V gene. CDR3 in amino acids: CASSLGGAGGGYTF. The CDR3 DNA reads as TGCGCCAGCAGCTTGGGGGGTGCCGGGGGTGGCTACACCTTC.

V gene TRBV29-1 combines with J gene TRBJ2-5, with unresolved D. V was shortened by 1 base and J by 5 bases, with 11 bases between the two germline ends. From germline, CDR1 is SQVTM and CDR2 ANQGSEA. The CDR3 contains 13 residues. DNA of the CDR3: TGCAGCGTTGAAGGAGCCGACGGGGAGACCCAGTACTTC. It is translated as CSVEGADGETQYF.

Notes on this clone: A clone one base away is much larger, so this may be a read error. This chain uses TRBV5-1 with TRBJ1-1; weak D call: TRBD1 (6 bases). Germline-derived CDR1 and CDR2 are SGHRS and YFSETQ. This CDR3 is 14 amino acids long. V was trimmed by 1 base and J by 0 bases, leaving 7 bases between them. CDR3 loop: CASSLTGLNTEAFF. CDR3 sequence (DNA): TGCGCCAGCAGCTTGACAGGGTTGAACACTGAAGCTTTCTTT.

This chain uses TRBV19 with TRBJ2-3; 7 bases fit TRBD2. The germline V gene encodes CDR1 LNHDA and CDR2 SQIVND (reference sequence). The CDR3 totals 14 residues. The junction had 6 bases not matched to a gene; V was cut back by 3 bases and J by 6 bases. The CDR3 DNA follows: TGTGCCAGTAGTATTCGACTAGCCGCGGATACGCAGTATTTT. The encoded protein is CASSIRLAADTQYF.

CDR3 DNA: TGTGCCACCAGCAGAGGGTCGAGTAGGGACAAGTTTTTT. Translated, it gives CATSRGSSRDKFF. This chain links TRBV15 with TRBJ1-4; the D gene is possibly TRBD1 (6 bases). V lost 1 base and J 16 bases, leaving 16 bases between the germline ends. Germline values: CDR1 LNHNV, CDR2 YYDKDF (reference sequence). There are 13 residues in the CDR3.

The DNA for the CDR3 is TGTGCCAGCAGGGGAGAGCTCGGGGTAACTCCCTACGAGCAGTACTTC. Amino acids: CASRGELGVTPYEQYF. V usage is TRBV4-2 and J usage is TRBJ2-7, with a possible D match to TRBD2 (5 bases). V was clipped by 6 bases and J by 2 bases, with 20 bases between them. The germline V gene has CDR1 LGHNA and CDR2 YNFKEQ. The CDR3 is 16 amino acids.

In its sample, this clone was seen a few times. The chain carries TRBV9 and TRBJ2-5; 10 bases are a match to TRBD1. CDR3 length equals 16 residues. Looked up from germline, CDR1 is SGDLS and CDR2 is YYNGEE. J was trimmed by 2 bases and V by 0 bases; bases with no gene match: 4. CDR3 sequence reads: CASSVGTGGVQETQYF. As DNA, the CDR3 is TGTGCCAGCAGCGTAGGGACAGGGGGTGTTCAAGAGACCCAGTACTTC.

The rearrangement links TRBV19 to TRBJ1-5; 10 nucleotides line up with TRBD1. V was pared by 5 bases and J by 0 bases, with 10 bases of the junction left unmatched. The germline V gene has CDR1 LNHDA and CDR2 SQIVND (reference sequence). The CDR3 is 18 residues long. Here the CDR3 reads CASSATGGRVYSNQPQHF. The CDR3 DNA is TGTGCCAGTAGTGCGACAGGGGGCCGGGTTTATAGCAATCAGCCCCAGCATTTT.

The J gene is TRBJ1-5, the V gene TRBV28; TRBD1 matches 7 bases. Germline trimming cut 6 bases from V and 3 bases from J; bases unmatched to any gene: 5. CDR3 length: 14 residues. Germline lookup yields CDR1 MDHEN and CDR2 SYDVKM. The CDR3 nucleotides read TGTGCCAGCAGGGCAGGGGGACCCAATCAGCCCCAGCATTTT. It yields the protein CASRAGGPNQPQHF. Together with reference TRBV28 and TRBJ1-5, the CDR3 gives the full variable domain: DVKVTQSSRYLVKRTGEKVFLECVQDMDHENMFWYRQDPGLGLRLIYFSYDVKMKEKGDIPEGYSVSREKKERFSLILESASTNQTSMYLCASRAGGPNQPQHFGDGTRLSIL.